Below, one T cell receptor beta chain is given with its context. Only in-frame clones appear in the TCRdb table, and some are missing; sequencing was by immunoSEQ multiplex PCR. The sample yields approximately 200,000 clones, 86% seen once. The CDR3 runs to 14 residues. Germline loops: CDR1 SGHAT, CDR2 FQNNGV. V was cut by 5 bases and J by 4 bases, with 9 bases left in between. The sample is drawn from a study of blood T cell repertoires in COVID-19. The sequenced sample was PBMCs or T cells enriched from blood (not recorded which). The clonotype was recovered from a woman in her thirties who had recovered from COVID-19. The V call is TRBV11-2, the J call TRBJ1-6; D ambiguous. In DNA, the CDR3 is TGTGCCAGCAGCCCGGGTGGTTATAATTCACCCCTCCACTTT. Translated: CASSPGGYNSPLHF. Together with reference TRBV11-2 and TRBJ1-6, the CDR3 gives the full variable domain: EAGVAQSPRYKIIEKRQSVAFWCNPISGHATLYWYQQILGQGPKLLIQFQNNGVVDDSQLPKDRFSAERLKGVDSTLKIQPAKLEDSAVYLCASSPGGYNSPLHFGNGTRLTVT.